This is a list of T cell receptor beta chains from one sample in a study of regulatory T cells in long-lasting Graves disease. TCRdb re-analysed the multiplex PCR reads in MiXCR, keeping a single row per CDR3 protein. This table has 550,000 to 600,000 distinct CDR3 sequences, 15% to 20% appearing once. This sample also belongs to another study, concerning T cells in Graves' hyperthyroidism and ophthalmopathy.

The sequencing here drew on peripheral blood mononuclear cells (PBMCs), taken at new diagnosis, from a patient treated with antithyroid drugs. The receptor source for this set is a man aged 18 to 29 with Graves disease. Each CDR3 is given with its conserved first and last residue. Each record gives: J gene, D gene, clone size, V gene, CDR3 DNA, CDR3 protein. The D gene is left open where the match is weak. Clone size is not always given. Where it is, it says once, few, many or a class for expanded clones.

J gene: TRBJ2-3
D gene: TRBD2
clone size: many
V gene: TRBV7-9
CDR3 DNA: TGTGCCAGCAGCTTACTTAGCGGGAGCACAGATACGCAGTATTTT
CDR3 protein: CASSLLSGSTDTQYF

J gene: TRBJ2-7
D gene: NA
clone size: many
V gene: TRBV12-3/TRBV12-4
CDR3 DNA: TGTGCCAGCAGCTCCGGGACGGATTCCTACGAGCAGTACTTC
CDR3 protein: CASSSGTDSYEQYF

J gene: TRBJ1-5
D gene: NA
clone size: many
V gene: TRBV2
CDR3 DNA: TGTGCCAGCAGTGAATCGGGCCGAGGGGGCAATCAGCCCCAGCATTTT
CDR3 protein: CASSESGRGGNQPQHF

J gene: TRBJ2-4
D gene: NA
clone size: many
V gene: TRBV27
CDR3 DNA: TGTGCCAGCAGTTTATCGGGAGGACTAGCCAAAAACATTCAGTACTTC
CDR3 protein: CASSLSGGLAKNIQYF

J gene: TRBJ2-5
D gene: NA
clone size: many
V gene: TRBV11-2
CDR3 DNA: TGTGCCAGCAGCCGAGGTGGTGAGACCCAGTACTTC
CDR3 protein: CASSRGGETQYF

J gene: TRBJ1-5
D gene: NA
clone size: NA
V gene: TRBV4-1
CDR3 DNA: TGCGCCAGCAGCCTGGATGGGTATCAGCCCCAGCATTTT
CDR3 protein: CASSLDGYQPQHF

J gene: TRBJ2-5
D gene: TRBD1
clone size: many
V gene: TRBV2
CDR3 DNA: TGTGCCAGCAGAGAGAGACAGGGGGGGCAAGAGACCCAGTACTTC
CDR3 protein: CASRERQGGQETQYF

J gene: TRBJ1-1
D gene: NA
clone size: NA
V gene: TRBV9
CDR3 DNA: TGTGCCAGCAGCGTAGGTCCCGTCATAACGGGGGGCACTGAAGCTTTCTTT
CDR3 protein: CASSVGPVITGGTEAFF

J gene: TRBJ2-7
D gene: NA
clone size: NA
V gene: TRBV4-1
CDR3 DNA: TGCGCCAGCAGCCAAGATCGGTCAGGGCCCGAGCAGTACTTC
CDR3 protein: CASSQDRSGPEQYF

J gene: TRBJ2-2
D gene: NA
clone size: NA
V gene: TRBV19
CDR3 DNA: TGTGCCAGTAGTATAGAGGCAGAGGCGAACACCGGGGAGCTGTTTTTT
CDR3 protein: CASSIEAEANTGELFF

J gene: TRBJ1-5
D gene: NA
clone size: many
V gene: TRBV6-1
CDR3 DNA: TGTGCCAGCAGACAGGACCCGAACTATCAGCCCCAGCATTTT
CDR3 protein: CASRQDPNYQPQHF

J gene: TRBJ1-5
D gene: NA
clone size: NA
V gene: TRBV10-1
CDR3 DNA: TGCGCCAGTATAGACAGGAGCAATCAGCCCCAGCATTTT
CDR3 protein: CASIDRSNQPQHF

J gene: TRBJ1-2
D gene: NA
clone size: few
V gene: TRBV9
CDR3 DNA: TGTGCCAGCAGCGTAGATGGGGGAAACTATGGCTACACCTTC
CDR3 protein: CASSVDGGNYGYTF

J gene: TRBJ2-3
D gene: NA
clone size: few
V gene: TRBV10-3
CDR3 DNA: TGTGCCATCAAAGCGAGACTAGTTGACACAGATACGCAGTATTTT
CDR3 protein: CAIKARLVDTDTQYF

J gene: TRBJ2-1
D gene: TRBD2
clone size: NA
V gene: TRBV5-5
CDR3 DNA: TGTGCCAGCAGCTTGCTGGCTAGCGGGAATGTCTACAATGAGCAGTTCTTC
CDR3 protein: CASSLLASGNVYNEQFF

J gene: TRBJ1-1
D gene: TRBD1
clone size: NA
V gene: TRBV19
CDR3 DNA: TGTGCCAGTAGTATACCCGGGACAGCGAACACTGAAGCTTTCTTT
CDR3 protein: CASSIPGTANTEAFF

J gene: TRBJ1-5
D gene: NA
clone size: few
V gene: TRBV12-3/TRBV12-4
CDR3 DNA: TGTGCCAGCTCCAGGGTAGGCAATCAGCCCCAGCATTTT
CDR3 protein: CASSRVGNQPQHF

J gene: TRBJ2-4
D gene: NA
clone size: NA
V gene: TRBV30
CDR3 DNA: TGTGCCTGGAGTGCCCGTGCGGGACAGTGGGCCAAAAACATTCAGTACTTC
CDR3 protein: CAWSARAGQWAKNIQYF

J gene: TRBJ2-7
D gene: NA
clone size: NA
V gene: TRBV12-3/TRBV12-4
CDR3 DNA: TGTGCCAGCAGTGTCCGGACACCACCCTACGAGCAGTACTTC
CDR3 protein: CASSVRTPPYEQYF

J gene: TRBJ2-7
D gene: NA
clone size: few
V gene: TRBV6-5
CDR3 DNA: TGTGCCAGCAGTTACTCGATGAGAAACTACGAGCAGTACTTC
CDR3 protein: CASSYSMRNYEQYF

J gene: TRBJ2-7
D gene: TRBD2
clone size: NA
V gene: TRBV20-1
CDR3 DNA: TGCAGTGCTAGAGATGAGGGACTAGCGGTTAGGACCTACGAGCAGTACTTC
CDR3 protein: CSARDEGLAVRTYEQYF

J gene: TRBJ1-1
D gene: NA
clone size: few
V gene: TRBV6-5
CDR3 DNA: TGTGCCAGCAGTTACGACAGAGGGGGGGCTGAAGCTTTCTTT
CDR3 protein: CASSYDRGGAEAFF

J gene: TRBJ1-1
D gene: NA
clone size: many
V gene: TRBV7-8
CDR3 DNA: TGTGCCAGCAGTACCGGGATGAACACTGAAGCTTTCTTT
CDR3 protein: CASSTGMNTEAFF

J gene: TRBJ2-1
D gene: TRBD2
clone size: many
V gene: TRBV30
CDR3 DNA: TGTGCCTGGAGTGTTGGACTAGCGGGAGTCTTTAATGAGCAGTTCTTC
CDR3 protein: CAWSVGLAGVFNEQFF